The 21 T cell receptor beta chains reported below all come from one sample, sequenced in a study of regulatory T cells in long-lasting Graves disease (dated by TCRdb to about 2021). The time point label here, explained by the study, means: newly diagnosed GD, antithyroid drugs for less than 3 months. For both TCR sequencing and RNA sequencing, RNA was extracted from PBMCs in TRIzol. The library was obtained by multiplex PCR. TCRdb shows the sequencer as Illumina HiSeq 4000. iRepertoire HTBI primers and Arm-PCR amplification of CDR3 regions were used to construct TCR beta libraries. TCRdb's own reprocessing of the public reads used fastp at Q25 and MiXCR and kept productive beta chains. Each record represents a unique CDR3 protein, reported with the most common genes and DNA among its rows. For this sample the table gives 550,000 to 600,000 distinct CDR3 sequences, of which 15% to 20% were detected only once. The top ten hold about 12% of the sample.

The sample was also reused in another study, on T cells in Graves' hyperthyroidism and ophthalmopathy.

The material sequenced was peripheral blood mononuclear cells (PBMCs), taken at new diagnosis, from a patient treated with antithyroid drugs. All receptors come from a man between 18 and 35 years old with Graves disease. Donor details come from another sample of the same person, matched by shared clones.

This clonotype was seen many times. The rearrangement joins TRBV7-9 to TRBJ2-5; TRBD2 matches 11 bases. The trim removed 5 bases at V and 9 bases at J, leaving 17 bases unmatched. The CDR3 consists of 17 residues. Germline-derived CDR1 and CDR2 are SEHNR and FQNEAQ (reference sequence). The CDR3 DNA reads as TGTGCCAGCAGCCCCTTCCCCGGGACTAGCGGAAGATGGGCCCAGTACTTC. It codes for CASSPFPGTSGRWAQYF.

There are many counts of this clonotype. This CDR3 reads CASSWSVSTDTQYF. CDR3 sequence (DNA): TGTGCCAGCAGTTGGAGCGTCAGCACAGATACGCAGTATTTT. V and J are TRBV27 and TRBJ2-3; no firm D call. Between the trimmed V and J ends, which lost 4 bases and 0 bases, there was a span of 8 bases. The CDR3 runs 14 residues. The germline gives CDR1 MNHEY, CDR2 SMNVEV (reference sequence).

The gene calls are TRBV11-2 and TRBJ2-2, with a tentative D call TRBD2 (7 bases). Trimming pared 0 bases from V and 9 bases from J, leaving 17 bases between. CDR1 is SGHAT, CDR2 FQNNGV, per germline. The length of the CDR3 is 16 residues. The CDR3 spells CASSLDPGGQGWELFF. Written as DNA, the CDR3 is TGTGCCAGCAGCTTAGATCCCGGGGGGCAGGGTTGGGAGCTGTTTTTT.

CDR3 nucleotides: TGTGCCTGGGCCAGGGTTAGGGGTGAAGCTTTCTTT. Translating gives CAWARVRGEAFF. The rearrangement joins TRBV30 to TRBJ1-1; tentative D call: TRBD1 (5 bases). V was clipped by 5 bases and J by 7 bases, with 14 bases between them. CDR1 and CDR2 (germline): GTSNPN, SVGIG (reference sequence). The CDR3 sequence is 12 residues long.

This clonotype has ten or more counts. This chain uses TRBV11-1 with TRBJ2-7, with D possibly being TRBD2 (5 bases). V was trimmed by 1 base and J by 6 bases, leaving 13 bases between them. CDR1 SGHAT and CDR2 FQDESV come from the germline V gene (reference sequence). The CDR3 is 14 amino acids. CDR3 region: CASSLGLFEGEQYF. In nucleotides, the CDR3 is TGTGCCAGCAGCTTAGGCTTATTTGAGGGCGAGCAGTACTTC.

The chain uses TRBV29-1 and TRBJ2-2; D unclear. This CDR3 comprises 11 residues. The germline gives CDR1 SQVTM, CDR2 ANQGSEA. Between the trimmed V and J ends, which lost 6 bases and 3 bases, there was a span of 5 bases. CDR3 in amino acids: CSVRHTGELFF. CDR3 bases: TGCAGCGTGAGGCACACCGGGGAGCTGTTTTTT.

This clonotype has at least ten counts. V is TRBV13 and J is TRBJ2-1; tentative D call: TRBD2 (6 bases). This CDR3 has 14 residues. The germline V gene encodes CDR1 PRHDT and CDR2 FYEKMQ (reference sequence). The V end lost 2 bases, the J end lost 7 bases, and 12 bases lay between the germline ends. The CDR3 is CASSLRSGFNEQFF. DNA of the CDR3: TGTGCCAGCAGCTTAAGGAGCGGGTTTAATGAGCAGTTCTTC.

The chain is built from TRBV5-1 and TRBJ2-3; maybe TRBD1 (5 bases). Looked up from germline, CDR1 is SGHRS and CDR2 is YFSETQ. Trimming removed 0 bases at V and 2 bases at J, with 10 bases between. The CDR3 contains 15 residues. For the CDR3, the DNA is TGCGCCAGCAGCTTGGCAGGGCCCCACACAGATACGCAGTATTTT. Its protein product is CASSLAGPHTDTQYF.

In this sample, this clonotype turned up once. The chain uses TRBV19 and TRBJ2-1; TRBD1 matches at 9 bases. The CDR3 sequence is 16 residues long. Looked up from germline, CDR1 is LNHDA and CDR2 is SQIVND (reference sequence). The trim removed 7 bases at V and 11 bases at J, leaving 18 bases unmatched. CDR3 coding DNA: TGTGCCAGTACAATAGGCGGGACAGGGATTTCGGGCAAGCAGTTCTTC. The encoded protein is CASTIGGTGISGKQFF.

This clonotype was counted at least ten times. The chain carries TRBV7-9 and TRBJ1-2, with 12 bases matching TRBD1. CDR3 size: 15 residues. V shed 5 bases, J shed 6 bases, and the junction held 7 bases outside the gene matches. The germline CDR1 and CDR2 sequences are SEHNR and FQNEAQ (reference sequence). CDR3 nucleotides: TGTGCCAGCAGCCCACTCGGGACAGGGGGCGATGGCTACACCTTC. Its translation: CASSPLGTGGDGYTF.

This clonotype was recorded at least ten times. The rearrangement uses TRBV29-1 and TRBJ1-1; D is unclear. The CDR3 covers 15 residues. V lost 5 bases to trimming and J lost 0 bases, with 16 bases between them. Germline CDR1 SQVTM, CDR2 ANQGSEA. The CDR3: CSVSPGFGMNTEAFF. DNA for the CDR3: TGCAGCGTTTCACCTGGATTCGGGATGAACACTGAAGCTTTCTTT.

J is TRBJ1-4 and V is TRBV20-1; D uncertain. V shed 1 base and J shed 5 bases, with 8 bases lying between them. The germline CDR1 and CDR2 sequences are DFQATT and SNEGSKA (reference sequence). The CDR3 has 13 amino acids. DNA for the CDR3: TGCAGTGCTAGAGGCACGGACAATGAAAAACTGTTTTTT. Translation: CSARGTDNEKLFF.

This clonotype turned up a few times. The CDR3 sequence: CASSPSGTGLNTEAFF. CDR3 DNA: TGTGCCAGCTCACCATCGGGGACAGGACTGAACACTGAAGCTTTCTTT. The rearrangement uses TRBV18 and TRBJ1-1; 8 bases fit TRBD1. V shed 2 bases, J shed 0 bases, and the junction held 5 bases outside the gene matches. The CDR3 is 16 residues long. CDR1 is KGHSH, CDR2 LQKENI, per germline. The full variable domain, rest sourced from reference TRBV18 and TRBJ1-1, is NAGVMQNPRHLVRRRGQEARLRCSPMKGHSHVYWYRQLPEEGLKFMVYLQKENIIDESGMPKERFSAEFPKEGPSILRIQQVVRGDSAAYFCASSPSGTGLNTEAFFGQGTRLTVV.

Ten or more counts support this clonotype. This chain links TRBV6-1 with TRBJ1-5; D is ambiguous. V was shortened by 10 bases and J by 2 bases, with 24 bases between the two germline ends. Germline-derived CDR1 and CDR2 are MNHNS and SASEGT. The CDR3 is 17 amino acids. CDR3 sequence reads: CATLPLPWRVGNQPQHF. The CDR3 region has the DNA TGTGCCACCCTACCGCTTCCCTGGAGGGTGGGCAATCAGCCCCAGCATTTT.

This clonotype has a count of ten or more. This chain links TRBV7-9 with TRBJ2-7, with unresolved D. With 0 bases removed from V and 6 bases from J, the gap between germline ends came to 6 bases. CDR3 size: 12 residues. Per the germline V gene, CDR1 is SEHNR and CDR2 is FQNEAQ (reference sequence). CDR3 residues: CASSLAPTEQYF. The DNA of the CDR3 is TGTGCCAGCAGCTTAGCCCCCACCGAGCAGTACTTC.

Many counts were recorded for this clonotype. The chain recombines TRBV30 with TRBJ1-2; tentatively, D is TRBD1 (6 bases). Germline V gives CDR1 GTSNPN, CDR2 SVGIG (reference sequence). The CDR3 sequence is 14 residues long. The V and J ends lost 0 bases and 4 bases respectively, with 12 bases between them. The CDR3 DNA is TGTGCCTGGAGTGTTGGTCAGGGGATCTATGGCTACACCTTC. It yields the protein CAWSVGQGIYGYTF.

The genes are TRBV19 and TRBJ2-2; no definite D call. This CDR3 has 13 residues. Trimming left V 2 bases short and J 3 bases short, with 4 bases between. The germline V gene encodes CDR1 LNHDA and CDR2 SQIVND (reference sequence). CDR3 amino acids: CASSILYTGELFF. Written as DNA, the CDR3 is TGTGCCAGTAGTATACTCTACACCGGGGAGCTGTTTTTT.

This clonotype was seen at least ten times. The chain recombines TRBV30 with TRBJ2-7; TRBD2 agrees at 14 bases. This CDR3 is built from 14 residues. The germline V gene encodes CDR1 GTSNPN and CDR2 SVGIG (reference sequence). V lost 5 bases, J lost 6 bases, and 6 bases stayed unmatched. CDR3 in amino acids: CAWEAGLAGVEQYF. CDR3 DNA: TGTGCCTGGGAGGCGGGACTAGCGGGAGTCGAGCAGTACTTC.

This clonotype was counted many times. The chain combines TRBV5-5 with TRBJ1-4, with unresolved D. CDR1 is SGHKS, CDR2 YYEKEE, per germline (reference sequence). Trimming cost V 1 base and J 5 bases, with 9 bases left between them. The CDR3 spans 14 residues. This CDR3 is CASSLWQKNEKLFF. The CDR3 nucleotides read TGTGCCAGCAGCTTGTGGCAGAAGAATGAAAAACTGTTTTTT. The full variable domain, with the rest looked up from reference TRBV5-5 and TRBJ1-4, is DAGVTQSPTHLIKTRGQQVTLRCSPISGHKSVSWYQQVLGQGPQFIFQYYEKEERGRGNFPDRFSARQFPNYSSELNVNALLLGDSALYLCASSLWQKNEKLFFGSGTQLSVL.

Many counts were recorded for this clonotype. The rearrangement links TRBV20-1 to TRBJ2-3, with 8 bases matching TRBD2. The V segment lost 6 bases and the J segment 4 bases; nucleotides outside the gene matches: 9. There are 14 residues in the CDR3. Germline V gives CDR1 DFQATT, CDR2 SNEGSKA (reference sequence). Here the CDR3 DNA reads TGCAGTGCGTCGCGAGCGGGAGCCCCAGATACGCAGTATTTT. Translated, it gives CSASRAGAPDTQYF.

CDR3 amino acids: CASRTPDAQYF. For the CDR3, the DNA is TGTGCCAGCAGGACTCCCGACGCCCAGTACTTC. This sequence joins TRBV27 and TRBJ2-3; unclear D gene. The DNA end favors TRBJ2-5, so the J call may be wrong. The germline V gene has CDR1 MNHEY and CDR2 SMNVEV (reference sequence). The CDR3 is 11 amino acids.